This T cell receptor beta chain was identified in a study of shared clonotypes between healthy human individuals. General study findings and limits: Relative to memory subsets, naive subsets generally showed larger estimated richness.

Sequencing was performed with immunoSEQ multiplex PCR; in TCRdb, only in-frame clones are kept and a portion is missing. The repertoire has approximately 2.5 million clones, roughly 93% of them found once; the top ten carry about 0.39%. There are 15 residues in the CDR3. A remark on this clone: Its specificity is unknown.

The rearrangement joins TRBV21-1 to TRBJ2-7; the table's TRBD2 call for D was not verified on the DNA. TRBV21-1 is classified as a pseudogene. This TCR was sampled from a man aged 18 to 35 in good health. Some clones in this sample may be carry-over from other donors' samples. Sample: naive CD4+ T cells from PBMCs. Subset meaning: CD45RA+ positively selected. CDR3 amino acids: CASSKGTSAGYEQYF. CDR3 sequence (DNA): TGTGCCAGCAGCAAAGGAACTAGCGCCGGCTACGAGCAGTACTTC.